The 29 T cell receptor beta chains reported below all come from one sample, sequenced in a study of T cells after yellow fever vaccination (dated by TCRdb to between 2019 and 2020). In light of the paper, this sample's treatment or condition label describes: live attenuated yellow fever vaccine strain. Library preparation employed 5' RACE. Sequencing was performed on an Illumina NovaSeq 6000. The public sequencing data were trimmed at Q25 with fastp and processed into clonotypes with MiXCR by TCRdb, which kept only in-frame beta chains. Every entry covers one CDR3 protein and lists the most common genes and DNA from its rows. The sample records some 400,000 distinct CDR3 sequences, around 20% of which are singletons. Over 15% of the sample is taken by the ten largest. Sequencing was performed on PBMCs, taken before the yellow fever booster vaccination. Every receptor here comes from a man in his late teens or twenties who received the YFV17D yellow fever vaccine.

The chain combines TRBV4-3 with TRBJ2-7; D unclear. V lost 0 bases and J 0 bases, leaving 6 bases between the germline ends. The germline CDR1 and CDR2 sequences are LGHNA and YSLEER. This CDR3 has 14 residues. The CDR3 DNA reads TGCGCCAGCAGCCAAGACCAGGTCTCCTACGAGCAGTACTTC. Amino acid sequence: CASSQDQVSYEQYF.

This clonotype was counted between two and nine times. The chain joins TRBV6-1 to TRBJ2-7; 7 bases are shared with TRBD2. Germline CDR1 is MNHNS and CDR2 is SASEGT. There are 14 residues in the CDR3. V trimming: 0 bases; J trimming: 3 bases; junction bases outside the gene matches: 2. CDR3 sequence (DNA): TGTGCCAGCAGTGAAGCTGGGGGGGACTACGAGCAGTACGTC. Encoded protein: CASSEAGGDYEQYV.

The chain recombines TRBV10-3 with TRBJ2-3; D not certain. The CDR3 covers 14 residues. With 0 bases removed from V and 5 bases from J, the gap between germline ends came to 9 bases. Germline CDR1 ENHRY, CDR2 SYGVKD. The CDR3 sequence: CAISESLELDTQYF. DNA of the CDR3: TGTGCCATCAGTGAGTCCCTAGAACTAGATACGCAGTATTTT.

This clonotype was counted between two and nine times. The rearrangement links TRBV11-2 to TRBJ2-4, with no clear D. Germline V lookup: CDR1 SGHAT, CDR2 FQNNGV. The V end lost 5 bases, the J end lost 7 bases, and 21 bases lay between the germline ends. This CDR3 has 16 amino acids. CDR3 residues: CASSPPETRVRNIQYF. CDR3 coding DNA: TGTGCCAGCAGCCCACCCGAGACCCGGGTTAGGAACATTCAGTACTTC.

The CDR3 DNA reads TGTGCCAGCAGTGCGAGAGGACAGGTTCGGGAGACCCAGTACTTC. Translated, it gives CASSARGQVRETQYF. The chain links TRBV6-1 to TRBJ2-5, with 7 positions matching TRBD1. Germline lookup yields CDR1 MNHNS and CDR2 SASEGT. This CDR3 is built from 15 residues. The junction had 10 bases not matched to a gene; V was cut back by 4 bases and J by 5 bases.

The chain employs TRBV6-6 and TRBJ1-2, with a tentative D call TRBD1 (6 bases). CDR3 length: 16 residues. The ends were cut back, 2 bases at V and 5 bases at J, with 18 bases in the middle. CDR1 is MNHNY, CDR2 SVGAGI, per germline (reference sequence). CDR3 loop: CASSYTEVAGDYGYTF. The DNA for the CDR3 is TGTGCCAGCAGTTACACAGAAGTGGCAGGGGATTATGGCTACACCTTC.

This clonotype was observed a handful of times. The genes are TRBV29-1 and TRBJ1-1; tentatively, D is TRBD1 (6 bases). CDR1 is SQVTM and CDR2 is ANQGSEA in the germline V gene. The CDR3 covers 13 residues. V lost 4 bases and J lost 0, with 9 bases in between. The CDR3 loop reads CSVGGQMNTEAFF. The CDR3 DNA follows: TGCAGCGTTGGAGGACAGATGAACACTGAAGCTTTCTTT.

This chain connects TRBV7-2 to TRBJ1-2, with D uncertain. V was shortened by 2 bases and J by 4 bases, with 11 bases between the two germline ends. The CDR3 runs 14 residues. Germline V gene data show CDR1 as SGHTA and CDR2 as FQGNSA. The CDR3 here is CASSLSADFYGYTF. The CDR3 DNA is TGTGCCAGCAGCTTATCCGCCGATTTCTATGGCTACACCTTC.

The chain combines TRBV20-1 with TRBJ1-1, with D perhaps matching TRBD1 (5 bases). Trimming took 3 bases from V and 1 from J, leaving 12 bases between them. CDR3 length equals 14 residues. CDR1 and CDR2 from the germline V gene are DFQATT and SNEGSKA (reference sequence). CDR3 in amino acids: CSAREDGGNTEAFF. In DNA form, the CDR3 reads TGCAGTGCTAGGGAGGACGGGGGGAACACTGAAGCTTTCTTT.

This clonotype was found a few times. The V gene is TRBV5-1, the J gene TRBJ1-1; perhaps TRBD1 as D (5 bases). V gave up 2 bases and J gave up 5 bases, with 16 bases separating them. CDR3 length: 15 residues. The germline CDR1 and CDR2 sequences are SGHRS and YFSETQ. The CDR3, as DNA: TGCGCCAGCAGCTTTCGGGGGGAGATGTCGACTGAAGCTTTCTTT. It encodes CASSFRGEMSTEAFF.

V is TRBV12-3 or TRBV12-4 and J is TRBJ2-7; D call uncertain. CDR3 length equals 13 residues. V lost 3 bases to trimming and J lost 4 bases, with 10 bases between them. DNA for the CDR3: TGTGCCAGCAGTTTCGCGTCCCTTTACGAGCAGTACTTC. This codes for CASSFASLYEQYF.

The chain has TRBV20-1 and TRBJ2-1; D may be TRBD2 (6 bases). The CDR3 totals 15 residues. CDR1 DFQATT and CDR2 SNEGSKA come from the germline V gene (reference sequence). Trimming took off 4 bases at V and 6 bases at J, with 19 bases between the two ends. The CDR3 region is CSATRDSSPGNEQFF. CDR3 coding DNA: TGCAGTGCTACCCGGGACTCCTCTCCTGGCAATGAGCAGTTCTTC.

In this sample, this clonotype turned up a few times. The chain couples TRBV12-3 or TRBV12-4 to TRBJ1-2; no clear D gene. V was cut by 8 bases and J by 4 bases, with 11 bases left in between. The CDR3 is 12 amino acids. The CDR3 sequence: CASRYGAYGYTF. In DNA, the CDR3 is TGTGCCAGCCGATACGGAGCCTATGGCTACACCTTC.

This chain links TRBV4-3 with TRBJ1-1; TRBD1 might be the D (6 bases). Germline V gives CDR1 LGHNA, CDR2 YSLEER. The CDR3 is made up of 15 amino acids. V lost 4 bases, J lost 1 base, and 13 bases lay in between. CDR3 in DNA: TGCGCCAGCAGCCCATGGGACACCGCGAACACTGAAGCTTTCTTT. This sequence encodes CASSPWDTANTEAFF.

CDR3 in amino acids: CASSATGTGRTDTQYF. CDR3 bases: TGTGCCAGCAGCGCCACCGGGACAGGGCGCACAGATACGCAGTATTTT. The V call is TRBV7-6, the J call TRBJ2-3; 9 bases fit TRBD1. V was clipped by 5 bases and J by 1 base; unmatched bases: 7. Germline loops: CDR1 SGHVS, CDR2 FNYEAQ. The CDR3 sequence is 16 residues long. The variable domain in full, with the rest retrieved from reference TRBV7-6 and TRBJ2-3, is GAGVSQSPRYKVTKRGQDVALRCDPISGHVSLYWYRQALGQGPEFLTYFNYEAQQDKSGLPNDRFSAERPEGSISTLTIQRTEQRDSAMYRCASSATGTGRTDTQYFGPGTRLTVL.

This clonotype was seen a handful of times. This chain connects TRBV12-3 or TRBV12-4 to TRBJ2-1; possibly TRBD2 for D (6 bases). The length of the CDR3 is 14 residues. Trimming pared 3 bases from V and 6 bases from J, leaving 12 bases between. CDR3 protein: CASSFGGDPNEQFF. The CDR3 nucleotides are TGTGCCAGCAGTTTTGGCGGGGATCCCAATGAGCAGTTCTTC.

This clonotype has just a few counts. The CDR3, as DNA: TGTGCCAGCAGCCTTAAGAGGTGGACCGACTCTGGGCAGTACTTC. It translates to CASSLKRWTDSGQYF. This chain uses TRBV5-6 with TRBJ2-7; no clear D gene. The CDR3 loop spans 15 amino acids. From germline, CDR1 is SGHDT and CDR2 YYEEEE. Deletions cut 4 bases from V and 9 bases from J, with 23 bases between. The complete variable domain, with remaining parts taken from reference TRBV5-6 and TRBJ2-7, reads DAGVTQSPTHLIKTRGQQVTLRCSPKSGHDTVSWYQQALGQGPQFIFQYYEEEERQRGNFPDRFSGHQFPNYSSELNVNALLLGDSALYLCASSLKRWTDSGQYFGPGTRLTVT.

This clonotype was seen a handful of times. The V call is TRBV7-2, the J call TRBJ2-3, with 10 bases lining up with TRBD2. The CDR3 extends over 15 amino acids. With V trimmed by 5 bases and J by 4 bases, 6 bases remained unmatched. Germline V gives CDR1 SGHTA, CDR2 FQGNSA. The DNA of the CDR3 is TGTGCCAGCAGCCGACTAGCGGGTTCAGCAGATACGCAGTATTTT. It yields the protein CASSRLAGSADTQYF.

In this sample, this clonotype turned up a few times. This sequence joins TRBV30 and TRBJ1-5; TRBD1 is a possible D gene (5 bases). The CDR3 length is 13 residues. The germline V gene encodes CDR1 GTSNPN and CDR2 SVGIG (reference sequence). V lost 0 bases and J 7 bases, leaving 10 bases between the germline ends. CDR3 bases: TGTGCCTGGAGTGTACGGGACGGCCAGCCCCAGCATTTT. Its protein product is CAWSVRDGQPQHF.

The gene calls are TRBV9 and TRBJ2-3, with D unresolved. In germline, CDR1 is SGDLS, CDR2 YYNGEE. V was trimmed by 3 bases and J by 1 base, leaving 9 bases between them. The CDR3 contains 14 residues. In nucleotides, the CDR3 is TGTGCCAGCAGCGGACGGGCGGGCACAGATACGCAGTATTTT. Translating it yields CASSGRAGTDTQYF.

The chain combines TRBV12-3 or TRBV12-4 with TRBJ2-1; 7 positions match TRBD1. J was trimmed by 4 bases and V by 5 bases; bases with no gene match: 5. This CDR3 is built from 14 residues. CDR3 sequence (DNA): TGTGCCAGCAGTGCTCGGGACAGATACAATGAGCAGTTCTTC. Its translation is CASSARDRYNEQFF.

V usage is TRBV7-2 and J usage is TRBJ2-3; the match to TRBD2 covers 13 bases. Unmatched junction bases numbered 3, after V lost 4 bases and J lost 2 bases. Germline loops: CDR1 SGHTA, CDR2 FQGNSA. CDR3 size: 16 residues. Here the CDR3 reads CASSSGLAGPTDTQYF. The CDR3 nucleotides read TGTGCCAGCAGCTCGGGACTAGCGGGACCCACAGATACGCAGTATTTT.

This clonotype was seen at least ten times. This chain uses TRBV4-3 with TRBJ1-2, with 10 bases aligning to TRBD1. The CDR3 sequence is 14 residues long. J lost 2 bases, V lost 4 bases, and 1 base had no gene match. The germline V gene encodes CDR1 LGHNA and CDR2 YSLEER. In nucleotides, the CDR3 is TGCGCCAGCAGCCCGGGACAGGGGAACTATGGCTACACCTTC. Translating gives CASSPGQGNYGYTF.

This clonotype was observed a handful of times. This CDR3 reads CASSYNKGTDTQYF. CDR3 DNA sequence: TGTGCCAGCAGTTATAACAAAGGCACAGATACGCAGTATTTT. The chain couples TRBV7-2 to TRBJ2-3, with D hard to call. Germline CDR1 reads SGHTA; CDR2 reads FQGNSA. Trimming removed 6 bases from V and 1 base from J, with 11 bases in between. The length of the CDR3 is 14 residues.

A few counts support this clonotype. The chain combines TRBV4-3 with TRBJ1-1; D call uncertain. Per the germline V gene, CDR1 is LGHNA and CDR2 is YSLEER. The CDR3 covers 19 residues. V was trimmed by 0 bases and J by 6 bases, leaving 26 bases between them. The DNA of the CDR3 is TGCGCCAGCAGCCAAGATTCCAGACCGGGGTTTCGGAAAGGGTCTGAAGCTTTCTTT. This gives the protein CASSQDSRPGFRKGSEAFF.

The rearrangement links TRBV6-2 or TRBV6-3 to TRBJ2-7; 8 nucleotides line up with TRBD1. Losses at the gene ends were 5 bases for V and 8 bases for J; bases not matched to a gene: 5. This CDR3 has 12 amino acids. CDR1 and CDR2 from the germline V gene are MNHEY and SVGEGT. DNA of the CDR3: TGTGCCAGCAGTCCGGACAGGGCGAAGCAGTACTTC. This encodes CASSPDRAKQYF.

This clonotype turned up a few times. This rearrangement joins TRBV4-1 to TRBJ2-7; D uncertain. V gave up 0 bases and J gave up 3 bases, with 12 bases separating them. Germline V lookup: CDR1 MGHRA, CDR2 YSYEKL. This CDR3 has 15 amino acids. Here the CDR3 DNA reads TGCGCCAGCAGCCAAGAAGGCCAGATACTCTACGAGCAGTACTTC. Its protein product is CASSQEGQILYEQYF.

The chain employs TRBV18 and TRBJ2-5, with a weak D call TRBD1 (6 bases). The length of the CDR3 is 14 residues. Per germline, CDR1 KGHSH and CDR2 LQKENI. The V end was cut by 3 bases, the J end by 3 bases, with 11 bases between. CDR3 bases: TGTGCCAGCTCACCGGGGTCAGGGGAAGAGACCCAGTACTTC. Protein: CASSPGSGEETQYF.

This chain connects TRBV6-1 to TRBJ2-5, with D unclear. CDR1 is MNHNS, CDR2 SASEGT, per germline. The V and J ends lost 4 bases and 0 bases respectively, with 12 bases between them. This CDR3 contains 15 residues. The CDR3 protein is CASSGYGRDQETQYF. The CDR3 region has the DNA TGTGCCAGCAGTGGTTATGGACGGGACCAAGAGACCCAGTACTTC.